The T cell receptor (beta chain) under discussion was sequenced for a study of blood T cell repertoires in COVID-19. Produced via immunoSEQ multiplex PCR; TCRdb's table is partial and in-frame only. This sample carries fewer than 130,000 clones, about 85% of them seen once, and the ten largest clones take approximately 5%. Trimming at V came to 4 bases and at J to 4 bases, leaving 3 bases not matched to a gene. The CDR3 length is 13 residues. Germline assignment: CDR1 MNHNY and CDR2 SVGAGI (reference sequence). Sequencing was done on a sample of peripheral blood. The clonotype originates from a human donor in a cohort sampled during active COVID-19. The gene calls are TRBV6-6 and TRBJ1-1, with 7 nucleotides matching TRBD1. CDR3: CASSFPGGTEAFF. The CDR3 DNA follows: TGTGCCAGCAGTTTTCCAGGGGGCACTGAAGCTTTCTTT.